This T cell receptor beta chain emerged from a study of T cells in Graves' hyperthyroidism and ophthalmopathy. This clonotype was counted ten times or more. Its target is not known. Sequence at one end of the junction differs from germline and may be a read error. Germline CDR1 SGHAT, CDR2 FQNNGV. There are 15 residues in the CDR3. RNA transcripts served as the template for amplifying TCR beta CDR3 regions. The primer set for the first-round RT-PCR of the TCR CDR3 was HTBI. TCRdb re-derived calls from the multiplex PCR reads in MiXCR, one entry per CDR3 protein. The sample includes hundreds of thousands of distinct CDR3 sequences, roughly 15% of them seen just once. Broader study findings: Ophthalmopathy and stable hyperthyroidism were separated by a 13 V-J model. Blood shared most expanded thyroid clonotypes above 0.001.

Fresh 10 ml peripheral blood yielded PBMCs. The sample comprised blood. The sequence derives from a woman younger than 30 with Graves' ophthalmopathy. This chain uses TRBV11-2 with TRBJ2-1; a weak D match, TRBD1 (6 bases). The CDR3 loop reads CASSLDRGSSNEQFF. CDR3 nucleotides: TGTGCCAGCAGCTTAGACAGGGGTTCCTCCAATGAGCAGTTCTTC.